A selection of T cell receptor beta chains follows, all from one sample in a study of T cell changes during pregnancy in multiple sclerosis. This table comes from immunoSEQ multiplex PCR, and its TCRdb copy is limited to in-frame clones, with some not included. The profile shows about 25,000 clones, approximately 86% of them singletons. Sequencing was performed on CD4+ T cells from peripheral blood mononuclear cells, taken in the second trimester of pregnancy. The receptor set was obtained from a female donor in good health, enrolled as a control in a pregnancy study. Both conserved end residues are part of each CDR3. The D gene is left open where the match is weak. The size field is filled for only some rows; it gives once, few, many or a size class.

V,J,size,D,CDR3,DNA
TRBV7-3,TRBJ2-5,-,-,CASSLGPSQETQYF,TGTGCCAGCAGCTTGGGCCCCTCCCAAGAGACCCAGTACTTC
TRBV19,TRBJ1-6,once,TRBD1,CASSLGQYSPLHF,TGTGCCAGTAGTTTGGGACAGTATTCACCCCTCCACTTT
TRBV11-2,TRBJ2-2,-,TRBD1,CASSSSGTGRIGELFF,TGTGCCAGCAGCTCCAGCGGGACAGGGCGAATCGGGGAGCTGTTTTTT
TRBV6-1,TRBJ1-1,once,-,CASSERLAGVNTEAFF,TGTGCCAGCAGTGAAAGGTTGGCGGGGGTGAACACTGAAGCTTTCTTT
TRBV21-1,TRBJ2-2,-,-,CASSRDRGRGYTGELFF,TGTGCCAGCAGCCGGGACAGGGGGCGCGGGTACACCGGGGAGCTGTTTTTT
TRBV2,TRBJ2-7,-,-,CASSDDRQKREQYF,TGTGCCAGCAGTGATGACAGGCAGAAACGCGAGCAGTACTTC
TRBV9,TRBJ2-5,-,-,CASSVGPLGETQYF,TGTGCCAGCAGCGTAGGGCCCCTTGGAGAGACCCAGTACTTC
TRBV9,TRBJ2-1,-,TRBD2,CASTGLAGGSYNEQFF,TGTGCCAGCACGGGACTAGCGGGGGGATCATACAATGAGCAGTTCTTC
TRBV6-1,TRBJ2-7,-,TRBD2,CASSVSGTSYEQYF,TGTGCCAGCAGTGTTTCCGGGACTAGCTACGAGCAGTACTTC
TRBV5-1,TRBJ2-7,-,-,CASSFDRYEQYF,TGCGCCAGCAGCTTTGACAGATACGAGCAGTACTTC
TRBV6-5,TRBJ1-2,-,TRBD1,CASSRQGNYGYTF,TGTGCCAGCAGTCGACAGGGCAACTATGGCTACACCTTC
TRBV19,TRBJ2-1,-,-,CASSMGAGARSYNEQFF,TGTGCCAGTAGTATGGGGGCGGGAGCCCGCTCCTACAATGAGCAGTTCTTC
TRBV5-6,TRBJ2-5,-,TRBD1,CASSRQGRETQYF,TGTGCCAGCAGCCGACAGGGGAGGGAGACCCAGTACTTC
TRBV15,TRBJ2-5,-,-,CATSRGANAGGEKETQYF,TGTGCCACCAGCAGAGGGGCGAACGCAGGCGGGGAAAAAGAGACCCAGTACTTC
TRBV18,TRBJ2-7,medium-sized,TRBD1,CASSPQTGSYEQYF,TGTGCCAGCTCACCTCAGACAGGGTCCTACGAGCAGTACTTC
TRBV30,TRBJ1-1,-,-,CAWSWTRSTEAFF,TGTGCCTGGAGTTGGACACGATCGACTGAAGCTTTCTTT
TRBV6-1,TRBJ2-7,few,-,CASSGQGGVSEQYF,TGTGCCAGCAGTGGACAGGGAGGTGTGAGTGAGCAGTACTTC
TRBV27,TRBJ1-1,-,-,CASSLVRGGTEAFF,TGTGCCAGCAGTTTAGTCCGGGGGGGCACTGAAGCTTTCTTT
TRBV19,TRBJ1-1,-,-,CASSMAGDTTRTAFF,TGTGCCAGTAGTATGGCGGGAGACACAACCCGAACGGCTTTCTTT
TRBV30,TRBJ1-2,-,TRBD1,CASTGGSAPLIDGYTF,TGTGCCTCGACAGGGGGGAGCGCTCCCCTAATCGATGGCTACACCTTT
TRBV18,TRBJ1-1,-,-,CAGGGQRNTEAFF,TGTGCCGGCGGAGGACAGAGGAACACTGAAGCTTTCTTT